This T cell receptor (beta chain) was sequenced for a study of cytomegalovirus exposure and HLA in healthy donors. Study-level findings and limits: Later on, a genetic analysis was performed. It linked a missense variant in DCLRE1C with V- and J-gene trimming of TCR beta.

Both 60 Vbeta primers and 13 Jbeta primers went into the PCR. Clones were read by immunoSEQ multiplex PCR, and TCRdb kept only the in-frame ones, dropping some. The sample consists of about 160,000 clones, 80% of them appearing once. Regarding this clone: What it binds is unknown.

Sequenced: PBMCs. The source of this sequence is a young man in good health and CMV-seronegative.

The CDR3 region is CASSLAPGGYEQYF. CDR3 DNA sequence: TGTGCCAGCAGCTTGGCCCCAGGGGGCTACGAGCAGTACTTC. This chain joins TRBV5-5 and TRBJ2-5; 7 bases align to TRBD1. The end of the DNA aligns better with TRBJ2-7, so the J call may be wrong. Germline-derived CDR1 and CDR2 are SGHKS and YYEKEE (reference sequence). This CDR3 spans 14 amino acids.